Presented here are 26 T cell receptor beta chains from one specimen sequenced in a study of blood T cells in healthy people across ages. With a J-beta primer mix and a sample-barcoded 5' primer, a second PCR ran roughly 7 to 11 cycles. One entry per CDR3 protein results from TCRdb running MiXCR on the 5' RACE reads. The table includes 750,000 to 1,000,000 distinct CDR3 sequences, almost 30% detected once. This same sample was also part of a study on T cells of mothers and their children.

The sample taken for sequencing was blood. These receptors all stem from a woman in her forties in good health.

V is TRBV20-1 and J is TRBJ1-1; tentative D call: TRBD1 (6 bases). The CDR3 covers 13 residues. From germline, CDR1 is DFQATT and CDR2 SNEGSKA (reference sequence). V was clipped by 4 bases and J by 1 base, with 10 bases between them. This CDR3 reads CSANRAGNTEAFF. The CDR3 DNA sequence: TGCAGTGCTAACAGGGCGGGGAACACTGAAGCTTTCTTT.

This clonotype has ten or more counts. The rearrangement links TRBV3-1 to TRBJ2-7; the match to TRBD2 covers 8 bases. V lost 5 bases and J lost 0; bases outside the gene matches: 9. CDR1 LGHDT and CDR2 YNNKEL come from the germline V gene (reference sequence). The CDR3 consists of 16 residues. CDR3 DNA sequence: TGTGCCAGCAGCGATGTCCGGGGGGGGGTCTCCTACGAGCAGTACTTC. It yields the protein CASSDVRGGVSYEQYF.

This clonotype was detected a few times. The chain has TRBV2 and TRBJ2-2; perhaps TRBD1 as D (6 bases). Germline V gene data show CDR1 as SNHLY and CDR2 as FYNNEI. The V and J ends lost 11 bases and 1 base respectively, with 17 bases between them. The CDR3 sequence is 15 residues long. CDR3 sequence: CASSVVGQNTGELFF. The DNA of the CDR3 is TGTGCCTCATCGGTAGTGGGACAGAACACCGGGGAGCTGTTTTTT.

V and J are TRBV28 and TRBJ2-1; weak D call: TRBD2 (5 bases). The V and J ends lost 5 bases and 4 bases respectively, with 15 bases between them. Per germline, CDR1 MDHEN and CDR2 SYDVKM. This CDR3 has 15 residues. CDR3: CASSIPRRGYNEQFF. Written as DNA, the CDR3 is TGTGCCAGCAGTATCCCACGGCGAGGGTACAATGAGCAGTTCTTC.

This clonotype was counted between two and nine times. At one end, the junction sequence differs from germline, possibly due to a read error. V and J are TRBV12-3 or TRBV12-4 and TRBJ1-5; D unresolved. This CDR3 spans 15 amino acids. CDR3 in DNA: TGTGCCTGCAGTTTACAGTCAGGTAGCAATCAACCCCAGCATTTT. Residues: CACSLQSGSNQPQHF.

A few counts support this clonotype. This rearrangement joins TRBV24-1 to TRBJ2-7; 7 bases map to TRBD2. With 3 bases clipped from V and 5 bases from J, the junction kept 12 bases outside the gene matches. CDR1 is KGHDR and CDR2 is SFDVKD in the germline V gene. The CDR3 length is 16 residues. CDR3 in amino acids: CATSDATGTTFHEQYF. The CDR3 region has the DNA TGTGCCACCAGTGATGCGACCGGGACTACTTTCCACGAGCAGTACTTC.

This clonotype was seen only a few times. This chain links TRBV28 with TRBJ2-5; 15 bases match TRBD2. Germline-derived CDR1 and CDR2 are MDHEN and SYDVKM. The CDR3 is made up of 23 amino acids. With 3 bases clipped from V and 1 base from J, the junction kept 21 bases outside the gene matches. CDR3 protein: CASSFPLLSPRTSGGAGQETQYF. For the CDR3, the DNA is TGTGCCAGCAGTTTCCCCCTGTTAAGCCCGAGGACTAGCGGGGGGGCGGGCCAAGAGACCCAGTACTTC. Full variable domain (missing parts from reference TRBV28 and TRBJ2-5): DVKVTQSSRYLVKRTGEKVFLECVQDMDHENMFWYRQDPGLGLRLIYFSYDVKMKEKGDIPEGYSVSREKKERFSLILESASTNQTSMYLCASSFPLLSPRTSGGAGQETQYFGPGTRLLVL.

This clonotype was counted at least ten times. The rearrangement uses TRBV11-1 and TRBJ1-2, with 10 bases fitting TRBD1. The CDR3 totals 15 residues. J gave up 6 bases and V 5 bases, and 9 bases lay outside the gene matches. Germline values: CDR1 SGHAT, CDR2 FQDESV (reference sequence). CDR3: CASSPDRGRGDGYTF. DNA of the CDR3: TGTGCCAGCAGCCCTGACAGGGGGCGAGGAGATGGCTACACCTTC. Full variable domain (missing parts from reference TRBV11-1 and TRBJ1-2): EAEVAQSPRYKITEKSQAVAFWCDPISGHATLYWYRQILGQGPELLVQFQDESVVDDSQLPKDRFSAERLKGVDSTLKIQPAELGDSAMYLCASSPDRGRGDGYTFGSGTRLTVV.

V usage is TRBV12-5 and J usage is TRBJ2-1; no reliable D call. This CDR3 contains 12 residues. The germline V and J ends were trimmed by 8 bases and 11 bases, with 16 bases remaining between them. Germline V lookup: CDR1 LGHNT, CDR2 FRNRAP. The CDR3 sequence is CASRHDASQQFF. As DNA, the CDR3 is TGTGCTAGTAGGCATGACGCATCTCAGCAGTTCTTC.

V and J are TRBV2 and TRBJ2-3, with 8 bases matching TRBD1. V gave up 6 bases and J gave up 2 bases; unmatched junction bases: 10. The CDR3 extends over 16 amino acids. From germline, CDR1 is SNHLY and CDR2 FYNNEI. CDR3: CASRPDRGRNTDTQYF. Here the CDR3 DNA reads TGTGCCAGCAGACCAGACAGGGGACGAAACACAGATACGCAGTATTTT.

This clonotype was found many times. This chain joins TRBV4-2 and TRBJ2-5; 11 positions agree with TRBD2. Germline CDR1 and CDR2: LGHNA and YNFKEQ. The CDR3 contains 14 residues. Trimming cost V 3 bases and J 5 bases; bases outside gene matches: 2. Here the CDR3 reads CASSQLAGGETQYF. The DNA of the CDR3 is TGTGCCAGCAGCCAGCTAGCGGGGGGTGAGACCCAGTACTTC.

The chain carries TRBV11-2 and TRBJ1-5, with 7 positions matching TRBD1. The junction had 3 bases not matched to a gene; V was cut back by 4 bases and J by 3 bases. The CDR3 is 14 amino acids. Germline lookup yields CDR1 SGHAT and CDR2 FQNNGV. The CDR3 sequence is CASSWDRTNQPQHF. The CDR3, as DNA: TGTGCCAGCAGCTGGGACAGAACCAATCAGCCCCAGCATTTT.

This clonotype appeared many times. The genes are TRBV7-3 and TRBJ2-7; tentatively, D is TRBD2 (6 bases). The CDR3 is 14 amino acids. V was pared by 5 bases and J by 6 bases, with 17 bases between. The germline CDR1 and CDR2 sequences are SGHTA and FQGTGA. CDR3 sequence: CASSPGPSAGEQYF. For the CDR3, the DNA is TGTGCCAGCAGCCCAGGACCGTCAGCGGGCGAGCAGTACTTC.

Worth noting for this clonotype: A much larger clone lies one base from this, so it may be a read error. The chain combines TRBV7-8 with TRBJ2-7, with D unresolved. The CDR3 contains 13 residues. Germline lookup yields CDR1 SGHVS and CDR2 FQNEAQ. Deletions cut 7 bases from V and 0 bases from J, with 10 bases between. CDR3 in amino acids: CASTDADSYEQYF. CDR3 sequence (DNA): TGTGCCAGCACGGACGCCGACTCCTACGAGCAGTACTTC.

The V gene is TRBV27, the J gene TRBJ2-7, with 8 bases that match TRBD2. Germline CDR1 and CDR2: MNHEY and SMNVEV (reference sequence). The CDR3 runs to 14 residues. J lost 0 bases, V lost 5 bases, and 3 bases had no gene match. The CDR3 reads CASSTGLASYEQYF. The CDR3 nucleotides are TGTGCCAGCAGTACCGGACTAGCCTCCTACGAGCAGTACTTC.

This clonotype came up a few times. The junction shows a germline mismatch at one end, possibly a read error. The rearrangement joins TRBV2 to TRBJ1-5; D is possibly TRBD1 (5 bases). The length of the CDR3 is 13 residues. Germline CDR1 reads SNHLY; CDR2 reads FYNNEI. The CDR3 DNA follows: TGTGTCAGCGCTGACAGCTACAATCAGCCCCAGCATTTT. Its translation is CVSADSYNQPQHF.

The chain couples TRBV20-1 to TRBJ2-1; D is perhaps TRBD2 (5 bases). The CDR3 is 12 residues long. CDR1 is DFQATT and CDR2 is SNEGSKA in the germline V gene (reference sequence). Trimming removed 6 bases from V and 5 bases from J, with 11 bases in between. Here the CDR3 reads CSARARNNEQFF. The CDR3 coding sequence is TGCAGTGCGAGGGCCCGCAACAATGAGCAGTTCTTC.

The V and J genes are TRBV7-3 and TRBJ2-7; 12 positions agree with TRBD2. The CDR3 runs to 15 residues. The V segment lost 9 bases and the J segment 0 bases; nucleotides outside the gene matches: 6. Germline lookup yields CDR1 SGHTA and CDR2 FQGTGA. Here the CDR3 reads CARKTSGSRSYEQYF. As DNA, the CDR3 is TGTGCCAGAAAGACTAGCGGGAGTCGCTCCTACGAGCAGTACTTC.

The chain recombines TRBV27 with TRBJ2-5; 8 nucleotides match TRBD1. This CDR3 spans 13 amino acids. Germline assignment: CDR1 MNHEY and CDR2 SMNVEV (reference sequence). Losses at the gene ends were 4 bases for V and 5 bases for J; bases not matched to a gene: 3. The CDR3, as DNA: TGTGCCAGCAGTTGGACAGGGACGGAGACCCAGTACTTC. It is translated as CASSWTGTETQYF.

This clonotype was counted at least ten times. This CDR3 reads CASSRLLAGVYF. The CDR3 DNA sequence: TGTGCCAGCAGTAGATTACTAGCGGGGGTGTATTTT. The chain uses TRBV12-3 or TRBV12-4 and TRBJ2-3; 11 nucleotides match TRBD2. The junction had 6 bases not matched to a gene; V was cut back by 5 bases and J by 14 bases. The CDR3 runs to 12 residues.

The V gene is TRBV20-1, the J gene TRBJ2-7; D is possibly TRBD1 (6 bases). Germline CDR1 is DFQATT and CDR2 is SNEGSKA (reference sequence). This CDR3 is built from 14 residues. CDR3: CGEGRGINLYEQYF. CDR3 in DNA: TGCGGTGAAGGCAGGGGCATTAATCTCTACGAGCAGTACTTC.

V and J are TRBV5-5 and TRBJ2-1, with D possibly TRBD2 on 6 matching bases. Germline assignment: CDR1 SGHKS and CDR2 YYEKEE (reference sequence). The CDR3 has 15 amino acids. The germline V and J ends were trimmed by 2 bases and 4 bases, with 13 bases remaining between them. Here the CDR3 reads CASSLALASYNEQFF. CDR3 nucleotide sequence: TGTGCCAGCAGCTTAGCCCTAGCGAGTTACAATGAGCAGTTCTTC.

This clonotype was found a few times. CDR3 loop: CASSPGTSVNEKLFF. The CDR3 region has the DNA TGTGCCAGCAGCCCCGGGACTTCAGTTAATGAAAAACTGTTTTTT. V usage is TRBV7-9 and J usage is TRBJ1-4, with D maybe TRBD1 (5 bases). The CDR3 loop spans 15 amino acids. Trimming stripped 5 bases from V and 4 bases from J, with 14 bases between. CDR1 is SEHNR, CDR2 FQNEAQ, per germline (reference sequence).

Many counts were recorded for this clonotype. The CDR3 DNA follows: TGTGCCAGCAGCTTTCGCAGCGAGACAAGCTACGAGCAGTACTTC. It is translated as CASSFRSETSYEQYF. V and J are TRBV7-9 and TRBJ2-7; no firm D call. Germline values: CDR1 SEHNR, CDR2 FQNEAQ (reference sequence). The CDR3 has 15 residues. Trimming removed 3 bases at V and 3 bases at J, with 15 bases between.

To note about this clonotype: A much larger clone lies one base from this, so it may be a read error. The V and J genes are TRBV29-1 and TRBJ2-7; D might be TRBD1 (5 bases). The CDR3 is 12 residues long. Germline CDR1 is SQVTM and CDR2 is ANQGSEA. V was shortened by 6 bases and J by 3 bases, with 12 bases between the two germline ends. This CDR3 is CSVCGANYEQYF. The CDR3, as DNA: TGCAGCGTGTGTGGGGCCAACTACGAGCAGTACTTC.

This clonotype occurred a few times. V gene TRBV12-3 or TRBV12-4 combines with J gene TRBJ2-1; 7 bases line up with TRBD2. The CDR3 is 16 amino acids. Trimming cost V 3 bases and J 1 base; bases outside gene matches: 6. The CDR3 DNA sequence: TGTGCCAGCAGTTTTTCTAGCGGCTATTCCTACAATGAGCAGTTCTTC. It is translated as CASSFSSGYSYNEQFF.